The TCR beta chain described here comes from a study of blood T cell repertoires in COVID-19. Study details: Whether acute or convalescent, the COVID-19 samples came from the United States, Italy and Spain.

TCRdb keeps only in-frame clones here, not all; method: immunoSEQ multiplex PCR. Of about 160,000 clones listed, 90% were seen once; the top ten hold roughly 19%. This CDR3 comprises 13 residues. CDR1 is WNHNN, CDR2 SYGVQD, per germline (reference sequence). The V end was cut by 6 bases, the J end by 6 bases, with 12 bases between. This receptor was obtained from a man aged 55-75 years with active or convalescent COVID-19. The chain is built from TRBV10-1 and TRBJ2-1; TRBD2 is a possible D gene (5 bases). Input material: peripheral blood. CDR3: CASSREDFNEQFF. The CDR3, as DNA: TGCGCCAGCAGCCGAGAGGACTTCAATGAGCAGTTCTTC.